The rows below give T cell receptor beta chains drawn from one sample of a study of shared clonotypes between healthy human individuals. Repertoires were generated with immunoSEQ multiplex PCR, while TCRdb's copy carries only in-frame clones and drops some. The repertoire has some 470,000 clones, around 80% of them found once; the top ten carry 10% to 15%. The specimen was PBMCs. The receptors derive from a woman aged 40 to 49 in good health. Some clones in this sample may be carry-over from other donors' samples. CDR3s leave out the opening cysteine and the closing phenylalanine or tryptophan.

TRBV12-5	TRBJ2-3	ASGSSVGWADTQY
TRBV4-3	TRBJ2-7	ASSPRVGSMGVQY
TRBV11-2	TRBJ2-7	ASSPTPEVGEQY
TRBV2	TRBJ2-1	ASTRQGLDGDEQF
TRBV5-1	TRBJ2-2	ASICRASGRAVGELF
TRBV7-9	TRBJ1-2	ASSYPGIPDGYT
TRBV7-9	TRBJ2-1	ASRSRRSSGYNEQF
TRBV5-1	TRBJ2-1	ASSLAPLAGGGEQF
TRBV9	TRBJ1-4	ASSPSTGGEKLF
TRBV15	TRBJ2-5	ATSRHYRDNQETQY
TRBV6-1	TRBJ1-2	ASDRGQNYGYT
TRBV6-4	TRBJ1-2	ASSEGQGSGYT
TRBV28	TRBJ2-1	ASSSPGLAVRPNEQF
TRBV30	TRBJ1-5	AWSVSEAEPQH
TRBV27	TRBJ2-7	ASSLGAGGPYEQY
TRBV7-9	TRBJ2-1	ASSEPGFDHNEQF
TRBV7-2	TRBJ2-3	ASSQHRGIDTQY
TRBV18	TRBJ2-3	ASSPQGGTDTQY
TRBV21-1	TRBJ2-7	ASGKAGGHFDGEQY
TRBV28	TRBJ2-5	ASRDRPFQETQY
TRBV6-1	TRBJ1-1	ASSPSGNTEAF
TRBV7-2	TRBJ2-1	ASSLRSQGAAYNEQF
TRBV19	TRBJ2-1	ASSPPPQRKQF
TRBV4-2	TRBJ2-7	ASSQEPLTSGMAYEQY
TRBV29-1	TRBJ1-1	SVGERNTEAF
TRBV28	TRBJ2-7	ASSKPGATYEQY
TRBV11-1	TRBJ2-1	ASSLRLGLVSEQF